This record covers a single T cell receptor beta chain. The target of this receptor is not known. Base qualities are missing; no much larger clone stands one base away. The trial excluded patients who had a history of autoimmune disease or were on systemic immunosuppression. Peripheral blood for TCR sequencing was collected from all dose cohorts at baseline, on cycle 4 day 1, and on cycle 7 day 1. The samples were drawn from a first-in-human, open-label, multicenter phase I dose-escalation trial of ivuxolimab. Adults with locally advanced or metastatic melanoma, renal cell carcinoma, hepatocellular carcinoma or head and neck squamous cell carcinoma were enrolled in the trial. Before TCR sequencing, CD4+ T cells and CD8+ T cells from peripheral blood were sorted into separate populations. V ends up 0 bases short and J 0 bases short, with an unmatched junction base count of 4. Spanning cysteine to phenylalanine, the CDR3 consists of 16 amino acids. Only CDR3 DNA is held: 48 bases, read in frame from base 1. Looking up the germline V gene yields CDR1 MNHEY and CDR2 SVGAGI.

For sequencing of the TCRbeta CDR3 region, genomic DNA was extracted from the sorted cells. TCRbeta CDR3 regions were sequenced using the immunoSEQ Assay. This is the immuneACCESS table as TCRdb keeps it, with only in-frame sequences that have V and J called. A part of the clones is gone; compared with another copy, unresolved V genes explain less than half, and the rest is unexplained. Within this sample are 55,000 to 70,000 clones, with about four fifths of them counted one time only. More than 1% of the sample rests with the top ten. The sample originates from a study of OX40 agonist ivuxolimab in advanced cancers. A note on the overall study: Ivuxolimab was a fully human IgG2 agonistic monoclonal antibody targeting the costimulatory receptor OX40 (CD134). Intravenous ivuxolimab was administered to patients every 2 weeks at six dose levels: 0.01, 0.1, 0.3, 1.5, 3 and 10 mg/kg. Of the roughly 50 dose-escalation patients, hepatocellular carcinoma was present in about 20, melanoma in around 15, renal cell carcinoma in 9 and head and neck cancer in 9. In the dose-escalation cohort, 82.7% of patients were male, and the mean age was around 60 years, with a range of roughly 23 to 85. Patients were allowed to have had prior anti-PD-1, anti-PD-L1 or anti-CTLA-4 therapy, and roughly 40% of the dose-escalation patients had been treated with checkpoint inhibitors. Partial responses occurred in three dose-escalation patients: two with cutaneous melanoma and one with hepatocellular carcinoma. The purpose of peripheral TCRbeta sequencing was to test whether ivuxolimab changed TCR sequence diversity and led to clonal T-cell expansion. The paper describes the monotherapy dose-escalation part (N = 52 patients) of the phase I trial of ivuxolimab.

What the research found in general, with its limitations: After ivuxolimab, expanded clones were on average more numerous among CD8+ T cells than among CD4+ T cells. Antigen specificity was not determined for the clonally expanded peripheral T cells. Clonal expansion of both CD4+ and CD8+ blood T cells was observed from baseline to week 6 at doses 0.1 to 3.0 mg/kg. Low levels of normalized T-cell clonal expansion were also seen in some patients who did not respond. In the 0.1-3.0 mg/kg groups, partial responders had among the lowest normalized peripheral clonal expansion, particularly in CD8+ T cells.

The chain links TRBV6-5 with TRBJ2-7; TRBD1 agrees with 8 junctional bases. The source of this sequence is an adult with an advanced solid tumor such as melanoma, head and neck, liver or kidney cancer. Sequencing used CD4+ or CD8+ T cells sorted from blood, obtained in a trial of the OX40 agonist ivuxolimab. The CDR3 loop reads CASSYSGGTGSYEQYF. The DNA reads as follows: TGTGCCAGCAGTTACTCTGGGGGGACAGGCTCCTACGAGCAGTACTTC.